The T cell receptor (beta chain) described here comes from a study of shared clonotypes between healthy human individuals. Assay used: immunoSEQ multiplex PCR; TCRdb lists only in-frame clones, some missing. The profile shows roughly 110,000 clones, about 70% of them singletons. This CDR3 is 14 amino acids long. Germline V CDR1 and CDR2: SGDLS, YYNGEE. V was shortened by 4 bases and J by 4 bases, with 14 bases between the two germline ends. The donor cohort consisted entirely of Caucasian adults residing in Nashville, Tennessee. What CD8 memory combined were CD45RO+ cells and CCR7-negative CD45RA+ TemRA cells.

This rearrangement joins TRBV9 to TRBJ1-2; D unresolved. The sequence came from a woman between 25 and 40 years old in good health. Sample: memory CD8+ T cells sorted from blood. Subset in this sample: CD45RO+ cells pooled with CCR7-negative TemRA cells. This chain's CDR3 is CASSPGGAPYGYTF. DNA of the CDR3: TGTGCCAGCAGCCCGGGCGGAGCCCCCTATGGCTACACCTTC.